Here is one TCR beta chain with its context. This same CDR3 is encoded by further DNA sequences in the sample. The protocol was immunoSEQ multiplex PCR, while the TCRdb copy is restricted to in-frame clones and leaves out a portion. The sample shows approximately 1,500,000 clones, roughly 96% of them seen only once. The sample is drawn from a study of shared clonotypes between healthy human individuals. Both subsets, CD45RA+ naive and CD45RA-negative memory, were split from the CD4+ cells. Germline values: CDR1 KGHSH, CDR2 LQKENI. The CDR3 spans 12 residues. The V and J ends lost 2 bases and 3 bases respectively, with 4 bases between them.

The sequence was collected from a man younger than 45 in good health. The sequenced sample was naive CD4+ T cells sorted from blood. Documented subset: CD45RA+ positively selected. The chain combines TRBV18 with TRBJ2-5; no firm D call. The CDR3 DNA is TGTGCCAGCTCACCAGTGGAAGAGACCCAGTACTTC. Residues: CASSPVEETQYF.